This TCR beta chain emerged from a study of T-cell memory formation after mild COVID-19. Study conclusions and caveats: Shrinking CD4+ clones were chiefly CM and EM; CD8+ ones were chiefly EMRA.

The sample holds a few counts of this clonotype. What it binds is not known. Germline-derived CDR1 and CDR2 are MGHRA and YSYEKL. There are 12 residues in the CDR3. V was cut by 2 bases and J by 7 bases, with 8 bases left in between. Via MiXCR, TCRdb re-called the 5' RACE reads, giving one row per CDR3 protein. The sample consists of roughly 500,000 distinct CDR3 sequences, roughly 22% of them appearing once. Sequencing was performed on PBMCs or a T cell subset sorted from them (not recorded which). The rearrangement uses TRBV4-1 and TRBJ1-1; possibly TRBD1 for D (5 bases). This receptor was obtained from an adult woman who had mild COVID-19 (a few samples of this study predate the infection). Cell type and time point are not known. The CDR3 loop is CASSQSGDEAFF. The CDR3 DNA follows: TGCGCCAGCAGCCAATCGGGGGATGAAGCTTTCTTT.